Sequencing of this T cell receptor (beta chain) was carried out in a study of blood T cell repertoires in COVID-19. Whole-study context: Specimens from acute and convalescent COVID-19 originated in the United States, Italy and Spain. T cells, B-cell-depleted T cells, or PBMCs provided the cDNA or gDNA that served as material.

In the original workflow: From reference gene primer amplification, estimates of nucleated cell counts were derived. Clones were read by immunoSEQ multiplex PCR, and TCRdb kept only the in-frame ones, dropping some. That table gives V, J and clone size, and the DNA gave D and trimming. The sample holds 250,000 to 300,000 clones, over 70% seen once. The CDR3 runs 14 residues. Germline values: CDR1 MDHEN, CDR2 SYDVKM. V lost 10 bases, J lost 1 base, and 13 bases lay in between. Seattle's enrolled individuals joined amid active infection and were then monitored longitudinally. What was sequenced was peripheral blood. The rearrangement links TRBV28 to TRBJ2-2, with a tentative D call TRBD2 (6 bases). The source is a woman aged 65 to 85 with COVID-19, enrolled during active disease. DNA for the CDR3: TGTGCCACCGGGGCGGAGGGGAACACCGGGGAGCTGTTTTTT. As protein: CATGAEGNTGELFF.